These 20 T cell receptor beta chains came from one sample sequenced in a study of blood T cell repertoires in COVID-19. Sequenced by immunoSEQ multiplex PCR; TCRdb stores in-frame clones only, minus some. The sample records more than 200,000 clones, just under 90% being singletons. The sequenced material came from PBMCs or T cells enriched from blood (not recorded which). The receptors come from a woman aged 25 to 39 with acute COVID-19.

V usage is TRBV19 and J usage is TRBJ1-6; TRBD1 aligns across 9 bases. V trimming: 4 bases; J trimming: 11 bases; junction bases outside the gene matches: 9. Per the germline V gene, CDR1 is LNHDA and CDR2 is SQIVND (reference sequence). The CDR3 runs to 15 residues. The CDR3, as DNA: TGTGCCAGTAGTAAGCCACGGGACAGGGCTACACCCCTCCACTTT. Translation gives CASSKPRDRATPLHF.

The V and J genes are TRBV7-9 and TRBJ2-7; D is ambiguous. The CDR3 length is 13 residues. V was trimmed by 5 bases and J by 3 bases, leaving 11 bases between them. The germline V gene encodes CDR1 SEHNR and CDR2 FQNEAQ (reference sequence). CDR3 region: CASSGPHNYEQYF. In nucleotides, the CDR3 is TGTGCCAGCAGCGGTCCACATAACTACGAGCAGTACTTC. Full variable domain (rest looked up from reference TRBV7-9 and TRBJ2-7): DTGVSQNPRHKITKRGQNVTFRCDPISEHNRLYWYRQTLGQGPEFLTYFQNEAQLEKSRLLSDRFSAERPKGSFSTLEIQRTEQGDSAMYLCASSGPHNYEQYFGPGTRLTVT.

This rearrangement joins TRBV2 to TRBJ2-2, with 8 nucleotides matching TRBD2. The V and J ends lost 7 bases and 6 bases, in that order; junction bases with no gene match: 10. The CDR3 is 15 amino acids. Germline lookup yields CDR1 SNHLY and CDR2 FYNNEI. In DNA, the CDR3 is TGTGCCAGCACCTACGGACTAGCCGGCGCCGGGGAGCTGTTTTTT. This sequence encodes CASTYGLAGAGELFF.

This rearrangement joins TRBV2 to TRBJ2-6; TRBD1 aligns across 8 bases. Germline-derived CDR1 and CDR2 are SNHLY and FYNNEI. This CDR3 has 15 residues. Trimming at V came to 7 bases and at J to 0 bases, leaving 2 bases not matched to a gene. CDR3 sequence reads: CASKDRASGANVLTF. The CDR3 region has the DNA TGTGCCAGCAAGGACAGGGCCTCTGGGGCCAACGTCCTGACTTTC. The full variable domain, completed using reference TRBV2 and TRBJ2-6, is EPEVTQTPSHQVTQMGQEVILRCVPISNHLYFYWYRQILGQKVEFLVSFYNNEISEKSEIFDDQFSVERPDGSNFTLKIRSTKLEDSAMYFCASKDRASGANVLTFGAGSRLTVL.

This sequence joins TRBV27 and TRBJ1-1, with a tentative D call TRBD1 (5 bases). This CDR3 has 14 amino acids. The germline V and J ends were trimmed by 3 bases and 1 base, with 9 bases remaining between them. Germline CDR1 MNHEY, CDR2 SMNVEV (reference sequence). The CDR3 DNA reads TGTGCCAGCAGTTTTACCAGGGAGAACACTGAAGCTTTCTTT. This codes for CASSFTRENTEAFF.

The chain couples TRBV6-5 to TRBJ1-6; 9 bases are shared with TRBD1. The germline V gene encodes CDR1 MNHEY and CDR2 SVGAGI. The CDR3 extends over 16 amino acids. The V gene end was trimmed by 4 bases and the J gene end by 4 bases; junction bases not matched to a gene: 5. The CDR3 sequence: CASSFDGTGYNSPLHF. As DNA, the CDR3 is TGTGCCAGCAGTTTCGACGGGACAGGGTATAATTCACCCCTCCACTTT.

This clone was seen a few times. Written as DNA, the CDR3 is TGTGCCAGCAGCCCCACTACCGGGGAGCTGTTTTTT. This sequence encodes CASSPTTGELFF. The J gene is TRBJ2-2, the V gene TRBV9; D unresolved. Germline V lookup: CDR1 SGDLS, CDR2 YYNGEE. V lost 4 bases and J 5 bases, leaving 6 bases between the germline ends. The CDR3 is 12 amino acids.

This clone was counted only a few times. CDR3 amino acids: CASSYSGTGFAETQYF. CDR3 bases: TGTGCCAGCAGTTACTCCGGGACAGGGTTTGCCGAGACCCAGTACTTC. The chain joins TRBV6-5 to TRBJ2-5, with 9 bases fitting TRBD1. CDR3 size: 16 residues. Germline CDR1 reads MNHEY; CDR2 reads SVGAGI. After removal of 0 bases from V and 5 bases from J, the junction contained 7 bases not matched to a gene.

The chain recombines TRBV18 with TRBJ1-5; 10 positions match TRBD1. V was pared by 2 bases and J by 7 bases, with 5 bases of the junction left unmatched. Looked up from germline, CDR1 is KGHSH and CDR2 is LQKENI. The CDR3 sequence is 15 residues long. The CDR3 reads CASSPGTGEEQPQHF. The CDR3 bases are TGTGCCAGCTCACCAGGGACAGGGGAAGAGCAGCCCCAGCATTTT.

The gene calls are TRBV5-1 and TRBJ1-2, with a weak D call TRBD1 (6 bases). The CDR3 sequence is 16 residues long. The germline V and J ends were trimmed by 7 bases and 7 bases, with 26 bases remaining between them. Germline V gives CDR1 SGHRS, CDR2 YFSETQ. The CDR3 is CASGLTTGQATGGYTF. The CDR3 DNA reads as TGCGCCAGCGGTCTTACCACAGGGCAGGCTACGGGTGGCTACACCTTC.

This clone was counted once. CDR3 DNA sequence: TGCGCCAGCAGCCCGGACAGGGATGGCTACACCTTC. It translates to CASSPDRDGYTF. J is TRBJ1-2 and V is TRBV5-1, with TRBD1 matching over 8 bases. CDR3 length equals 12 residues. V shed 4 bases and J 6 bases; nucleotides not matched to a gene: 2. Germline V CDR1 and CDR2: SGHRS, YFSETQ.

The J gene is TRBJ1-3, the V gene TRBV19, with TRBD1 as a possible D gene (6 bases). Between the trimmed V and J ends, which lost 8 bases and 2 bases, there was a span of 16 bases. CDR1 and CDR2 from the germline V gene are LNHDA and SQIVND (reference sequence). The CDR3 length is 15 residues. The CDR3 DNA reads TGTGCCAGTGTTAATCCAGGGGTCCCTGGAAACACCATATATTTT. This translates into CASVNPGVPGNTIYF.

V gene TRBV9 combines with J gene TRBJ2-7, with 10 bases identical to TRBD1. The CDR3 loop spans 16 amino acids. CDR1 SGDLS and CDR2 YYNGEE come from the germline V gene. With V trimmed by 4 bases and J by 1 base, 8 bases remained unmatched. The CDR3 loop is CASSLNPGQGSYEQYF. The CDR3 bases are TGTGCCAGCAGCTTAAACCCGGGACAGGGGTCCTACGAGCAGTACTTC. The full variable domain, rest sourced from reference TRBV9 and TRBJ2-7, is DSGVTQTPKHLITATGQRVTLRCSPRSGDLSVYWYQQSLDQGLQFLIQYYNGEERAKGNILERFSAQQFPDLHSELNLSSLELGDSALYFCASSLNPGQGSYEQYFGPGTRLTVT.

The chain combines TRBV6-5 with TRBJ1-6, with 8 positions matching TRBD1. Germline-derived CDR1 and CDR2 are MNHEY and SVGAGI. The junction had 6 bases not matched to a gene; V was cut back by 9 bases and J by 8 bases. There are 13 residues in the CDR3. The CDR3 DNA is TGTGCCAGTACCAGGGGGCGCGATTCACCCCTCCACTTT. This gives the protein CASTRGRDSPLHF.

V and J are TRBV3-1 (or the pseudogene TRBV3-2) and TRBJ2-1, with D perhaps TRBD2 (5 bases). Germline assignment: CDR1 LGHDT and CDR2 YNNKEL (reference sequence). V lost 4 bases to trimming and J lost 7 bases, with 17 bases between them. This CDR3 has 15 residues. CDR3 in amino acids: CASSPIGLSGNEQFF. The DNA of the CDR3 is TGTGCCAGCAGCCCTATAGGACTCTCGGGGAATGAGCAGTTCTTC.

The chain combines TRBV4-3 with TRBJ1-3; 7 bases align to TRBD1. Germline trimming cut 7 bases from V and 4 bases from J; bases unmatched to any gene: 10. The CDR3 sequence is 15 residues long. From germline, CDR1 is LGHNA and CDR2 YSLEER. The CDR3 sequence: CASTFDRVQGNTIYF. In nucleotides, the CDR3 is TGCGCCAGCACCTTCGACAGGGTTCAAGGAAACACCATATATTTT.

V usage is TRBV28 and J usage is TRBJ2-7; D not resolved. Germline V gene sequence: CDR1 MDHEN, CDR2 SYDVKM. The V end was cut by 2 bases, the J end by 0 bases, with 8 bases between. This CDR3 spans 14 amino acids. CDR3 protein: CASSLNGISYEQYF. The CDR3 bases are TGTGCCAGCAGTTTAAATGGCATCTCCTACGAGCAGTACTTC.

With regard to this clone: Other DNA sequences within the sample encode an identical CDR3. The CDR3 region is CASSLEGALDTQYF. The CDR3 region has the DNA TGCGCCAGCAGCTTGGAGGGGGCGTTAGATACGCAGTATTTT. The V and J genes are TRBV5-1 and TRBJ2-3, with 7 positions matching TRBD1. V lost 0 bases, J lost 5 bases, and 3 bases stayed unmatched. CDR3 length: 14 amino acids. The germline gives CDR1 SGHRS, CDR2 YFSETQ. Together with reference TRBV5-1 and TRBJ2-3, the CDR3 gives the full variable domain: KAGVTQTPRYLIKTRGQQVTLSCSPISGHRSVSWYQQTPGQGLQFLFEYFSETQRNKGNFPGRFSGRQFSNSRSEMNVSTLELGDSALYLCASSLEGALDTQYFGPGTRLTVL.

This chain links TRBV2 with TRBJ1-2; no definite D call. The CDR3 covers 14 residues. Germline V gene lookup returns CDR1 SNHLY and CDR2 FYNNEI. V gave up 0 bases and J gave up 5 bases, with 10 bases separating them. The CDR3 region is CASSEAGGGYGYTF. CDR3 in DNA: TGTGCCAGCAGTGAAGCTGGAGGTGGTTATGGCTACACCTTC.

There are a few counts of this clone. The chain recombines TRBV28 with TRBJ1-1; D is possibly TRBD1 (5 bases). CDR1 is MDHEN and CDR2 is SYDVKM in the germline V gene. The CDR3 spans 14 residues. V was trimmed by 2 bases and J by 2 bases, leaving 9 bases between them. DNA for the CDR3: TGTGCCAGCAGTTTAGTTCAGGGAAACACTGAAGCTTTCTTT. Amino acids: CASSLVQGNTEAFF.